The rows below give T cell receptor beta chains drawn from one sample of a study of Ad26.COV2.S vaccination and SARS-CoV-2 variants. Measured with immunoSEQ multiplex PCR; TCRdb has only the in-frame clones, and not every one. The sample has under 400,000 clones; roughly 91% are singletons. The sample here was peripheral blood, taken in a trial of Ad26.COV2.S vaccine versus placebo. The receptors shown here come from a person between 18 and 65 years old who received the Ad26.COV2.S COVID-19 vaccine or a placebo. Each CDR3 is given with its conserved first and last residue. Fields, in order: CDR3 length, V gene, J gene, D gene, clone size, CDR3 protein, CDR3 DNA. D genes are given only for firm matches. Where a row states a size, it is once, few, many or the class of an expanded clone; other rows omit it.

CDR3 length: 11
V gene: TRBV12-5
J gene: TRBJ2-7
D gene: .
clone size: .
CDR3 protein: CATGSGYEQYF
CDR3 DNA: TGTGCTACCGGATCGGGCTACGAGCAGTACTTC

CDR3 length: 13
V gene: TRBV30
J gene: TRBJ1-1
D gene: TRBD1
clone size: .
CDR3 protein: CAWSVGQGWEAFF
CDR3 DNA: TGTGCCTGGAGTGTGGGACAGGGTTGGGAAGCTTTCTTT

CDR3 length: 16
V gene: TRBV5-5
J gene: TRBJ2-7
D gene: .
clone size: .
CDR3 protein: CASSLSPGQGGNEQYF
CDR3 DNA: TGTGCCAGCAGCTTGAGCCCCGGTCAGGGTGGGAACGAGCAGTACTTC

CDR3 length: 14
V gene: TRBV3-1/TRBV3-2
J gene: TRBJ1-1
D gene: .
clone size: .
CDR3 protein: CASSARPKGTEAFF
CDR3 DNA: TGTGCCAGCAGCGCTCGCCCAAAGGGAACTGAAGCTTTCTTT

CDR3 length: 16
V gene: TRBV6-4
J gene: TRBJ2-2
D gene: .
clone size: .
CDR3 protein: CASSDSGGDYTGELFF
CDR3 DNA: TGTGCCAGCAGTGACTCGGGGGGCGACTACACCGGGGAGCTGTTTTTT

CDR3 length: 14
V gene: TRBV19
J gene: TRBJ1-5
D gene: .
clone size: .
CDR3 protein: CASSPALGGQPQHF
CDR3 DNA: TGTGCCAGTAGCCCGGCCCTGGGAGGACAGCCCCAGCATTTT

CDR3 length: 14
V gene: TRBV10-3
J gene: TRBJ1-3
D gene: TRBD1
clone size: .
CDR3 protein: CATLQGVSGNTIYF
CDR3 DNA: TGTGCCACACTACAGGGGGTCTCTGGAAACACCATATATTTT

CDR3 length: 15
V gene: TRBV5-5
J gene: TRBJ1-4
D gene: TRBD1
clone size: .
CDR3 protein: CASSTNRGGNEKLFF
CDR3 DNA: TGTGCCAGCAGCACTAACAGGGGAGGTAATGAAAAACTGTTTTTT

CDR3 length: 15
V gene: TRBV30
J gene: TRBJ1-1
D gene: .
clone size: .
CDR3 protein: CAWSPPRGTDTEAFF
CDR3 DNA: TGTGCCTGGAGTCCACCTAGGGGTACCGACACTGAAGCTTTCTTT

CDR3 length: 14
V gene: TRBV7-2
J gene: TRBJ1-5
D gene: .
clone size: .
CDR3 protein: CASSRGVGNQPQHF
CDR3 DNA: TGTGCCAGCAGCCGTGGGGTTGGCAATCAGCCCCAGCATTTT

CDR3 length: 15
V gene: TRBV11-2
J gene: TRBJ2-7
D gene: .
clone size: .
CDR3 protein: CASSLGQGPTYEQYF
CDR3 DNA: TGTGCCAGCAGCTTAGGCCAGGGACCGACCTACGAGCAGTACTTC

CDR3 length: 17
V gene: TRBV7-8
J gene: TRBJ2-4
D gene: .
clone size: .
CDR3 protein: CASSLAIGAGTKNIQYF
CDR3 DNA: TGTGCCAGCAGCTTAGCGATCGGGGCCGGTACCAAAAACATTCAGTACTTC

CDR3 length: 13
V gene: TRBV6-5
J gene: TRBJ2-1
D gene: .
clone size: .
CDR3 protein: CASRGRGYNEQFF
CDR3 DNA: TGTGCCAGCAGGGGCCGGGGTTACAATGAGCAGTTCTTC

CDR3 length: 14
V gene: TRBV6-4
J gene: TRBJ1-6
D gene: .
clone size: .
CDR3 protein: CASRVTELASPLHF
CDR3 DNA: TGTGCCAGCAGAGTAACAGAGTTGGCTTCACCCCTCCACTTT

CDR3 length: 16
V gene: TRBV25-1
J gene: TRBJ1-5
D gene: TRBD1
clone size: .
CDR3 protein: CASSELGQGDNQPQHF
CDR3 DNA: TGTGCCAGCAGTGAATTGGGACAGGGGGACAATCAGCCCCAGCATTTT

CDR3 length: 17
V gene: TRBV5-1
J gene: TRBJ2-7
D gene: .
clone size: .
CDR3 protein: CASSGGYLWSGGYEQYF
CDR3 DNA: TGCGCCAGCAGCGGGGGCTACTTGTGGTCAGGAGGCTACGAGCAGTACTTC

CDR3 length: 12
V gene: TRBV15
J gene: TRBJ2-2
D gene: .
clone size: .
CDR3 protein: CATSSGAGELFF
CDR3 DNA: TGTGCCACCAGCAGTGGGGCCGGGGAGCTGTTTTTT

CDR3 length: 15
V gene: TRBV3-1/TRBV3-2
J gene: TRBJ1-6
D gene: .
clone size: once
CDR3 protein: CASSQDYRINSPLHF
CDR3 DNA: TGTGCCAGCAGCCAAGATTATCGGATTAATTCACCCCTCCACTTT

CDR3 length: 14
V gene: TRBV9
J gene: TRBJ1-5
D gene: TRBD1
clone size: .
CDR3 protein: CASSATGSNQPQHF
CDR3 DNA: TGTGCCAGCAGCGCGACAGGGTCCAATCAGCCCCAGCATTTT

CDR3 length: 12
V gene: TRBV19
J gene: TRBJ1-5
D gene: .
clone size: .
CDR3 protein: CASSFRDQPQHF
CDR3 DNA: TGTGCCAGTAGTTTTAGGGACCAGCCCCAGCATTTT

CDR3 length: 16
V gene: TRBV5-6
J gene: TRBJ2-1
D gene: .
clone size: .
CDR3 protein: CASSLAPGDGTGEQFF
CDR3 DNA: TGTGCCAGCAGCTTGGCCCCCGGGGACGGCACAGGAGAGCAGTTCTTC

CDR3 length: 16
V gene: TRBV3-1/TRBV3-2
J gene: TRBJ2-3
D gene: TRBD2
clone size: .
CDR3 protein: CASSQALRGGADTQYF
CDR3 DNA: TGTGCCAGCAGCCAAGCTCTCCGGGGGGGCGCAGATACGCAGTATTTT

CDR3 length: 12
V gene: TRBV7-9
J gene: TRBJ2-1
D gene: TRBD2
clone size: .
CDR3 protein: CASSLVPSGEIF
CDR3 DNA: TGTGCCAGCAGCTTAGTCCCTAGCGGGGAAATCTTC

CDR3 length: 15
V gene: TRBV7-9
J gene: TRBJ1-1
D gene: .
clone size: .
CDR3 protein: CASSLWGSANTEAFF
CDR3 DNA: TGTGCCAGCAGCTTATGGGGTTCGGCGAACACTGAAGCTTTCTTT

CDR3 length: 14
V gene: TRBV27
J gene: TRBJ1-2
D gene: .
clone size: once
CDR3 protein: CASSSRGGIYGYTF
CDR3 DNA: TGTGCCAGCAGTTCCAGGGGTGGGATTTATGGCTACACCTTC

CDR3 length: 11
V gene: TRBV4-1
J gene: TRBJ2-1
D gene: .
clone size: once
CDR3 protein: CASSEHGEQFF
CDR3 DNA: TGCGCCAGCAGTGAACATGGTGAGCAGTTCTTC

CDR3 length: 13
V gene: TRBV12-3/TRBV12-4
J gene: TRBJ1-5
D gene: .
clone size: .
CDR3 protein: CASSRGRDQPQHF
CDR3 DNA: TGTGCCAGCAGTCGAGGACGCGATCAGCCCCAGCATTTT